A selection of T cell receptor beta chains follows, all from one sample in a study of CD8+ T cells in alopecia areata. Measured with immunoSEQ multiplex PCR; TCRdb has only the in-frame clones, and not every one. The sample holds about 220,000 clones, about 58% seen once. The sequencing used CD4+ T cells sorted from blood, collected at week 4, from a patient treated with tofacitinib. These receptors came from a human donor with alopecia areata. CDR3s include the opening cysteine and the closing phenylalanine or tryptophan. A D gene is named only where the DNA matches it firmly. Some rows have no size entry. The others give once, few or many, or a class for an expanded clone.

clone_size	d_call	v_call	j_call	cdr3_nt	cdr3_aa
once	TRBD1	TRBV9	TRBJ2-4	TGTGCCAGCGCTCGGGGACAGGGGTTAGTTGACATTCAGTACTTC	CASARGQGLVDIQYF
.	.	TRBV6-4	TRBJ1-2	TGTGCCAGCTCCTCTTTGGGGACCGAAGAGTATGGCTACACCTTC	CASSSLGTEEYGYTF
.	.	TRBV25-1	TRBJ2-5	TGTGCCAGCAGTGAAAGCAGGCCTCAAGAGACCCAGTACTTC	CASSESRPQETQYF
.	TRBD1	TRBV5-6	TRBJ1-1	TGTGCCAGCAGCCGCGGGACAGATGAAGCTTTCTTT	CASSRGTDEAFF
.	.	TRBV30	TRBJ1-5	TGTGCCTGGAGTGTCAGGGCGGCCCAGCCCCAGCATTTT	CAWSVRAAQPQHF
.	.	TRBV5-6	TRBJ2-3	TGTGCCAGCAGTCGAAGGCCCCCAACTAGCACAGATACGCAGTATTTT	CASSRRPPTSTDTQYF
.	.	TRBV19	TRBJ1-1	TGTGCCAGTAACGGGGTATCGGGGGAAAGGAACACTGAAGCTTTCTTT	CASNGVSGERNTEAFF
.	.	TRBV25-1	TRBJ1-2	TGTGCCAGCAGCGGTCGATATGGCTACACCTTC	CASSGRYGYTF
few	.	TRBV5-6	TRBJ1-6	TGTGCCAGCAGCTTGGGGGTCTACCATAATTCACCCCTCCACTTT	CASSLGVYHNSPLHF
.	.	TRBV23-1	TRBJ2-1	TGCGCCAGCAGTCCAACTAGTGGCTGTGAGCAGTTCTTC	CASSPTSGCEQFF
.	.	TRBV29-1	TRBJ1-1	TGCAGCGTTGGACAGGACCTCTTCAACACTGAAGCTTTCTTT	CSVGQDLFNTEAFF
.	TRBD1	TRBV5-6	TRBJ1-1	TGTGCCAGCAGCCCGGGACAGGTGAACACTGAAGCTTTCTTT	CASSPGQVNTEAFF
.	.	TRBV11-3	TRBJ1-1	TGTGCCAGCAGCCTCGAGGAACAGAACACTGAAGCTTTCTTT	CASSLEEQNTEAFF
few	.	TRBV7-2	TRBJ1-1	TGTGCCAGCAGCTTAGTTTTTGGGATGAACACTGAAGCTTTCTTT	CASSLVFGMNTEAFF
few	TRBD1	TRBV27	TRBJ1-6	TGTGCCAGCAGTCTCTCCCTCGACAGGGGTAATTCACCCCTCCACTTT	CASSLSLDRGNSPLHF
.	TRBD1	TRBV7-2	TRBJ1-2	TGTGCCAGCAGCTTAGGACAGGGTTATGGCTACACCTTC	CASSLGQGYGYTF
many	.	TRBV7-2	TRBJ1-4	TGTGCCAGCAGCGCAGGCCTCAGGGGTAATGAAAAACTGTTTTTT	CASSAGLRGNEKLFF
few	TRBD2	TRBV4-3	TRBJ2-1	TGCGCCAGCAGCCAAGAAGCGGGGGGCTCTGAGCAGTTCTTC	CASSQEAGGSEQFF
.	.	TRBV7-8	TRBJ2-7	TGTGCCAGCAGCTCTCACTACGAGCAGTACTTC	CASSSHYEQYF
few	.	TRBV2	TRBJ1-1	TGTGCCAGCACAGACGGTGAAGCTTTCTTT	CASTDGEAFF
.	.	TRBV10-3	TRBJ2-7	TGTGCCATCAGTGAGTCTTCGGCCTTTTACGAGCAGTACTTC	CAISESSAFYEQYF
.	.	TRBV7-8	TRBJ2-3	TGTGCCAGCAGCGGGGAGAGGGTCACCACAGATACGCAGTATTTT	CASSGERVTTDTQYF
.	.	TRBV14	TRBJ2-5	TGTGCCAGCAGCCAAGCAGGACAAAAAGAGACCCAGTACTTC	CASSQAGQKETQYF
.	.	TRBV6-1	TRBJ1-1	TGTGCCAGCAGTCTGGGGGGGATGACTGAAGCTTTCTTT	CASSLGGMTEAFF
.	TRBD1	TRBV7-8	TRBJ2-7	TGTGCCAGCAGCAAAATAGACCGGGACAGTACCTACGAGCAGTACTTC	CASSKIDRDSTYEQYF
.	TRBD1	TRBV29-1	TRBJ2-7	TGCAGCATCCGGGACAGGGTCTACGAGCAGTACTTC	CSIRDRVYEQYF
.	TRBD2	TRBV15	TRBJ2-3	TGTGCCACCAGCAGGGCCCCGGGACTAGCATCAGATACGCAGTATTTT	CATSRAPGLASDTQYF
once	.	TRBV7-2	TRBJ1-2	TGTGCCAGCAGCTTAGCTAACAAGGGGGGCTACACCTTC	CASSLANKGGYTF
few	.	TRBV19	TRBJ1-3	TGTGCCAGTACCACAGGGTCTGGAAACACCATATATTTT	CASTTGSGNTIYF
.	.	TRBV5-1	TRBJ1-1	TGCGCCAGCAGAAAGACAGAATCGAACACTGAAGCTTTCTTT	CASRKTESNTEAFF
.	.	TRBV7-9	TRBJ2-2	TGTGCCAGCAGCTTAGAGGCAGAGGGCGGGGAGCTGTTTTTT	CASSLEAEGGELFF
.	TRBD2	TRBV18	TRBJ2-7	TGTGCCAGCTCCATGGGACTAGCGCGGGACTACGAGCAGTACTTC	CASSMGLARDYEQYF
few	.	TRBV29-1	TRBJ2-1	TGCAGCGTGCGCGACACCCGTATCTACAATGAGCAGTTCTTC	CSVRDTRIYNEQFF
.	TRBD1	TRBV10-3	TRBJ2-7	TGTGCCATCAGTACGGGACAGGGGGTCTACGAGCAGTACTTC	CAISTGQGVYEQYF
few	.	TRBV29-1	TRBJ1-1	TGCAGCGTTGCAGGCTTTTGGATGAACACTGAAGCTTTCTTT	CSVAGFWMNTEAFF
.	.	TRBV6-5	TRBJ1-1	TGTGCCAGCAGTTATTCAGGGACTTTTGGAGCTTTCTTT	CASSYSGTFGAFF
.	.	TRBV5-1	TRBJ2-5	TGCGCCAGCAGCCAGGAGGGGGCATTGAAGACCCAGTACTTC	CASSQEGALKTQYF
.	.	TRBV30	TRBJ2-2	TGTGCCTGGAGTCGCGCGACACACACCGGGGAGCTGTTTTTT	CAWSRATHTGELFF
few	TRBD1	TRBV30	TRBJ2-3	TGTGCCTGGAGTCGAATGGGACAGGGGACAGATACGCAGTATTTT	CAWSRMGQGTDTQYF
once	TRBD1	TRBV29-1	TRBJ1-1	TGCAGCGTCACCAACAGGGGTTTGAACACTGAAGCTTTCTTT	CSVTNRGLNTEAFF
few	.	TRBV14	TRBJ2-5	TGTGCCAGCAGCCAGTGGGAGACCCAGTACTTC	CASSQWETQYF
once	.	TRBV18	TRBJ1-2	TGTGCCAGCTCACCAAGTCAGGAGCCCTATGGCTACACCTTC	CASSPSQEPYGYTF
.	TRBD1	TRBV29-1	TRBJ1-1	TGCAGCGTTGCCCCGGGACAGCTGAACACTGAAGCTTTCTTT	CSVAPGQLNTEAFF
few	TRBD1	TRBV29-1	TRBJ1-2	TGCAGCGGCGGACAGGGGGAGCGCTACACCTTC	CSGGQGERYTF
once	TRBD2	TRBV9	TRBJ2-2	TGTGCCAGCAGTCTAGCGGGGAACACCGGGGAGCTGTTTTTT	CASSLAGNTGELFF
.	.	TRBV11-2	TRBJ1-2	TGTGCCAGCAGCTTAGATCATGACCGCTCTTATGGCTACACCTTC	CASSLDHDRSYGYTF
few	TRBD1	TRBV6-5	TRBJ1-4	TGTGCCAGCAGTTACTCCGGGACAGGGAGCGAAAAACTGTTTTTT	CASSYSGTGSEKLFF
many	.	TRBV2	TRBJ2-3	TGTGCCAGCTGTAGTGATGCAGATACGCAGTATTTT	CASCSDADTQYF
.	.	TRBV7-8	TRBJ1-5	TGTGCCAGCAGCCCCGCGGGGGCCCAGGGGCCCCAGCATTTT	CASSPAGAQGPQHF
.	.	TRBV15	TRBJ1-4	TGTGCCACCAGCTTAGGACCAGCCGAAAAACTGTTTTTT	CATSLGPAEKLFF
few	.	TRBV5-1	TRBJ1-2	TGCGCCAGCAGCTTTGGCGACAGAAACTATGGCTACACCTTC	CASSFGDRNYGYTF
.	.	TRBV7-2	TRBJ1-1	TGTGCCAGCAGCTTCGGGTCAGCCCTGAACACTGAAGCTTTCTTT	CASSFGSALNTEAFF
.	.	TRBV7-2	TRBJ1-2	TGTGCCAGCAGCTTAGCGAGGCAGACCGGTGGCTACACCTTC	CASSLARQTGGYTF